Sequencing of this T cell receptor (beta chain) was carried out in a study of human thymus T cells (dated by TCRdb to between 2020 and 2021). In the study overall: TCR alpha and beta repertoires from roughly eight infant thymus samples and a few related peripheral blood samples were characterized in the study. Donor ages ranged from about 7 to 244 days, and the cohort comprised six or seven male and a couple of female infants.

Details on this clone: The antigen it recognizes is unknown. No base quality values were provided; no much bigger clone lies one nucleotide off.

Results and caveats for the whole study, not just this receptor: Biased V and J gene segment usage appeared to be present in both thymic and peripheral blood repertoires. On average, thymus samples yielded about 810,000 unique TCRB clonotypes, whereas blood samples yielded about 84,000.

Donors were immunologically healthy infants undergoing open corrective cardiac surgery for congenital heart defects in Finland. During surgery, a small about 0.45-1 mL aliquot of peripheral blood was collected from four of the eight donors. Instead of starting from a fixed cell number, genomic DNA extraction from blood samples used all available leukocytes. ACK lysis buffer was used to remove erythrocytes from blood, and the leukocytes were stored at -70 degrees C as pellets. Genomic DNA was extracted from frozen cell pellets with a QIAsymphony instrument. Trimmed from V: 11 bases; trimmed from J: 4 bases; junction bases lacking a gene match: 10. CDR1 and CDR2, looked up from the germline V gene (reference sequence), are LNHDA and SQIVND. Including the terminal cysteine and phenylalanine, the CDR3 comprises 13 residues. The kept DNA is CDR3 alone, 39 bases in frame from the first base. The immunoSEQ multiplex PCR assay was used to amplify the TCRB and TCRAD loci from a standardized quantity of quality-controlled genomic DNA. The V(D)J region was spanned by amplicons of a length sufficient to cover the CDR3 and to identify V and J genes. The commercial immunoSEQ service was used to sequence amplicons on an Illumina platform. In the authors' own workflow: Corrections for primer bias and sequencing errors followed previously described methods, while TCRAD and TCRB definitions were based on the IMGT database. immunoSEQ Analyzer 3.0 and VDJTools were used for repertoire analysis, which covered basic statistics, V/J segment usage, diversity estimates, rarefaction and pairwise overlap. Diversity was estimated using the Chao1, ChaoE, Efron-Thisted, Shannon and inverse Simpson indices, and was also estimated on datasets down-sampled to the size of the smallest sample. Repertoire overlap was determined by strict matching of CDR3 nucleotide sequence, V gene and J gene, and Jaccard-based multidimensional scaling clustering was applied. TCRdb stores this immuneACCESS table with in-frame sequences only. Part of the clones is absent; in the studies checked, under half of the shortfall reflects unresolved V genes, and no reason is known for the rest. From that table come the V and J calls and clone size; the DNA was used to work out D and trimming. Present in this sample are tens of thousands of clones, 90% to 95% of which were seen just once. Roughly 0.12% of the sample lies in the top ten.

Sequencing was performed on blood. The V and J genes are TRBV19 and TRBJ2-5; 7 bases in the middle match TRBD1. This TCR was sampled from a boy less than two years old with a congenital heart defect but otherwise immunologically healthy. The CDR3 region has the sequence CAPAKGASETQYF. The nucleotide sequence reads TGTGCCCCCGCAAAGGGGGCGTCAGAGACCCAGTACTTC.